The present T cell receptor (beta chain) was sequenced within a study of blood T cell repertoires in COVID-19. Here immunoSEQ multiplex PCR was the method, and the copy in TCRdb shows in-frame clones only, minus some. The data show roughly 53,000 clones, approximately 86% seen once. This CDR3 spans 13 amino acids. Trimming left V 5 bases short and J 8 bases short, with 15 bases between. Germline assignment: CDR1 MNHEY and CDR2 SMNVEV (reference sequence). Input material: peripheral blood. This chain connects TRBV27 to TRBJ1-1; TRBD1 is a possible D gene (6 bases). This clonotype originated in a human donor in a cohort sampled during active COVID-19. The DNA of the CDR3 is TGTGCCAGCAGTCCTCAGACAGGTCGAGAAGCTTTCTTT. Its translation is CASSPQTGREAFF.